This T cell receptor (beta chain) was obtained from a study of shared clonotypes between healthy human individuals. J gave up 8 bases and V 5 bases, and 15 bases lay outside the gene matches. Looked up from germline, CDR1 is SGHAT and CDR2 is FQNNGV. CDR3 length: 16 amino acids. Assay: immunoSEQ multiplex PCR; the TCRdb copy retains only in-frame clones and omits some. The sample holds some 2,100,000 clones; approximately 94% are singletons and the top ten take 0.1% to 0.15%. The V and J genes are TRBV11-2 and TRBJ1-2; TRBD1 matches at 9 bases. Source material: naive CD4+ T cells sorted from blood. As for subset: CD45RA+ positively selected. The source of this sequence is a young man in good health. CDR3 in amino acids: CASSPLTGQGLGGYTF. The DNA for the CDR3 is TGTGCCAGCAGCCCGCTGACTGGACAGGGGCTGGGGGGCTACACCTTC.